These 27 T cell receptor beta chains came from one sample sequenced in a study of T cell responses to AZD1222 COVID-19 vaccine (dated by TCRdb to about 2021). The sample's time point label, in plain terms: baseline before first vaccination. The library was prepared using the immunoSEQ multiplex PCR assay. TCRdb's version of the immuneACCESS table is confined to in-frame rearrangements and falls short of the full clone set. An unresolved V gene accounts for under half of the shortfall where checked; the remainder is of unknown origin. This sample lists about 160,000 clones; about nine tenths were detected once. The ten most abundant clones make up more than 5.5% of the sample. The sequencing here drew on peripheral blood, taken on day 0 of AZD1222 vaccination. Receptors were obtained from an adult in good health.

The CDR3 DNA sequence: TGTGCCACCAGTGACCCCCAAAGTGATGGAAACACCATATATTTT. It encodes CATSDPQSDGNTIYF. The chain employs TRBV24-1 and TRBJ1-3; D not certain. The CDR3 loop spans 15 amino acids. Trimming took off 4 bases at V and 3 bases at J, with 12 bases between the two ends. Germline CDR1 reads KGHDR; CDR2 reads SFDVKD.

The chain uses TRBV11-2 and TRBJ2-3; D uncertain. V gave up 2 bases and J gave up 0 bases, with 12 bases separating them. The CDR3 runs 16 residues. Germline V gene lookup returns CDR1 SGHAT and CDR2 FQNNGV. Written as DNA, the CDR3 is TGTGCCAGCAGCTTAACTCTTCACTCTAGCACAGATACGCAGTATTTT. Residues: CASSLTLHSSTDTQYF.

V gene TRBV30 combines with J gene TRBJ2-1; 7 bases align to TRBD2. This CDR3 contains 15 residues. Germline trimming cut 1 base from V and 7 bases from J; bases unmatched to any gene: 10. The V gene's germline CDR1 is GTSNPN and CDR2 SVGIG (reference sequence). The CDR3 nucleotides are TGTGCCTGGAGTGACATGGAGAGCGGGATGAATGAGCAGTTCTTC. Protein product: CAWSDMESGMNEQFF.

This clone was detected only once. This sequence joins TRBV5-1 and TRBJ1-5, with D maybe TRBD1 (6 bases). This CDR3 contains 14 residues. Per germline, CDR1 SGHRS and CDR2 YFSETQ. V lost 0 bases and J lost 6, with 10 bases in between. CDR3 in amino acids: CASSLGTERQPQHF. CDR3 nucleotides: TGCGCCAGCAGCTTGGGGACAGAACGTCAGCCCCAGCATTTT.

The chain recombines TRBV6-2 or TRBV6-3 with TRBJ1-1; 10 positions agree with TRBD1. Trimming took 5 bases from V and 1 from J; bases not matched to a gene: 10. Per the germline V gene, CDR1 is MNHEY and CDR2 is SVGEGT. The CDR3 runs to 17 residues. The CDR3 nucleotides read TGTGCCAGCAGTATCCCTACCGGGACAGGGGAGAACACTGAAGCTTTCTTT. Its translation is CASSIPTGTGENTEAFF.

CDR3 protein: CASRSSRGLGEQYF. CDR3 nucleotide sequence: TGTGCCAGCAGGAGTAGCCGGGGGCTGGGCGAGCAGTACTTC. V usage is TRBV7-2 and J usage is TRBJ2-7, with D perhaps being TRBD1 or TRBD2 (6 bases each). The ends were cut back, 6 bases at V and 6 bases at J, with 18 bases in the middle. CDR3 length: 14 amino acids. Germline CDR1 reads SGHTA; CDR2 reads FQGNSA. The complete variable domain, with remaining parts taken from reference TRBV7-2 and TRBJ2-7, reads GAGVSQSPSNKVTEKGKDVELRCDPISGHTALYWYRQSLGQGLEFLIYFQGNSAPDKSGLPSDRFSAERTGGSVSTLTIQRTQQEDSAVYLCASRSSRGLGEQYFGPGTRLTVT.

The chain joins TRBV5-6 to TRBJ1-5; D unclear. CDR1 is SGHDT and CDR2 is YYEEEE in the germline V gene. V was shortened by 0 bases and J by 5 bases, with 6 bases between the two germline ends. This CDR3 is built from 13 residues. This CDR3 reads CASSLGEHQPQHF. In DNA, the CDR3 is TGTGCCAGCAGCTTGGGTGAGCATCAGCCCCAGCATTTT.

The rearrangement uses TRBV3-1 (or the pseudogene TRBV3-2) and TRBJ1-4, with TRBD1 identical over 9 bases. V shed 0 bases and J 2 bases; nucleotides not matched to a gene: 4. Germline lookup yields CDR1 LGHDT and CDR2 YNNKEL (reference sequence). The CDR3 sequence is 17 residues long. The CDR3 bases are TGTGCCAGCAGCCAAGAATGGACAGGGGAGACTAATGAAAAACTGTTTTTT. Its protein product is CASSQEWTGETNEKLFF.

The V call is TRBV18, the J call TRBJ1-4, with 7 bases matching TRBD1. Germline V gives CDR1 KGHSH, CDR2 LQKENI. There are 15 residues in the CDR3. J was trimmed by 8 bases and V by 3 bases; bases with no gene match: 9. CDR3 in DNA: TGTGCCAGCTCACCGATGGAAGGGGGCTGGGAAAAACTGTTTTTT. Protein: CASSPMEGGWEKLFF.

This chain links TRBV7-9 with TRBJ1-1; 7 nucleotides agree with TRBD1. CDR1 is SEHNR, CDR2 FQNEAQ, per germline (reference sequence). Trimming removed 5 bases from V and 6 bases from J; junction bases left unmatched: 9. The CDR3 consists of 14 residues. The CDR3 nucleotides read TGTGCCAGCAGCCCCCGAGAGGGGGCGGCTGAAGCTTTCTTT. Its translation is CASSPREGAAEAFF.

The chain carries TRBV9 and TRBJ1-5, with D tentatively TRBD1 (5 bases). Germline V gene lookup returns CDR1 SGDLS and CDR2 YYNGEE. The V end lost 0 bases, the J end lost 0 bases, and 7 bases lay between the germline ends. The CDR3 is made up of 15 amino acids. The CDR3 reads CASSVGGYSNQPQHF. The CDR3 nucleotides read TGTGCCAGCAGCGTAGGGGGGTATAGCAATCAGCCCCAGCATTTT.

This CDR3 is CASSSPAPGQGNTEAFF. The CDR3 DNA sequence: TGTGCCAGTAGTTCCCCAGCACCGGGACAGGGGAACACTGAAGCTTTCTTT. The chain joins TRBV19 to TRBJ1-1; 9 bases map to TRBD1. CDR3 length equals 17 residues. V shed 5 bases, J shed 1 base, and the junction held 11 bases outside the gene matches. CDR1 is LNHDA, CDR2 SQIVND, per germline (reference sequence).

The CDR3 loop is CASSYSTGRGTGELFF. The CDR3 DNA is TGTGCCAGCAGTTACTCGACGGGGCGCGGGACCGGGGAGCTGTTTTTT. V and J are TRBV6-5 and TRBJ2-2; either TRBD1 or TRBD2 may fit D (5 bases each). Germline V gives CDR1 MNHEY, CDR2 SVGAGI. Trimming took 0 bases from V and 5 from J, leaving 13 bases between them. The CDR3 has 16 amino acids.

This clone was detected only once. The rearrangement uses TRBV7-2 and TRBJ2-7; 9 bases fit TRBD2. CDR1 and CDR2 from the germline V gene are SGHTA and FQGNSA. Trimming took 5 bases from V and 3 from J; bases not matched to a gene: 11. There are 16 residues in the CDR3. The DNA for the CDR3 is TGTGCCAGCAGCAGCCGTACGGGACTAGCAGACTACGAGCAGTACTTC. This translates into CASSSRTGLADYEQYF.

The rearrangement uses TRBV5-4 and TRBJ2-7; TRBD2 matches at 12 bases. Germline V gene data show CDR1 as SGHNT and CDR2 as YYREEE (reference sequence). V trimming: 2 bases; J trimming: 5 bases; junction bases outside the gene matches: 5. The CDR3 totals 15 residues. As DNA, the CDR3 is TGTGCCAGCAGCTTAGGACTAGCGGGATTCGACGAGCAGTACTTC. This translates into CASSLGLAGFDEQYF. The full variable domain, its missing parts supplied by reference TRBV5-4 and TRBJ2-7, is ETGVTQSPTHLIKTRGQQVTLRCSSQSGHNTVSWYQQALGQGPQFIFQYYREEENGRGNFPPRFSGLQFPNYSSELNVNALELDDSALYLCASSLGLAGFDEQYFGPGTRLTVT.

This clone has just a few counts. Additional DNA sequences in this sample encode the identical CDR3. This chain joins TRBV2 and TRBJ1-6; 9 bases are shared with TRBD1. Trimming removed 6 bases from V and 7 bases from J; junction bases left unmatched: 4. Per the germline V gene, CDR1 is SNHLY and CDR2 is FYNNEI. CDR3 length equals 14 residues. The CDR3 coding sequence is TGTGCCAGCAGCTTGACAGGGGGAAATTCACCCCTCCACTTT. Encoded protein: CASSLTGGNSPLHF.

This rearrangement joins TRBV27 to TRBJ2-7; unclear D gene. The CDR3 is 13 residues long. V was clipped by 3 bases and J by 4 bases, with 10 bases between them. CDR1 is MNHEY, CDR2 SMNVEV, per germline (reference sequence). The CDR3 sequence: CASSLGIRYEQYF. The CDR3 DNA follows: TGTGCCAGCAGTTTGGGAATTCGGTACGAGCAGTACTTC.

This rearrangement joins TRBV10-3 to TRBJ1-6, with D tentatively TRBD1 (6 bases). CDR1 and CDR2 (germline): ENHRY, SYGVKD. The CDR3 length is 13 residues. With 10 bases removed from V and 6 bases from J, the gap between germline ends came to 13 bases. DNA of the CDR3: TGTGCCAGCAGGGGACCGGTTAATTCACCCCTCCACTTT. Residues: CASRGPVNSPLHF.

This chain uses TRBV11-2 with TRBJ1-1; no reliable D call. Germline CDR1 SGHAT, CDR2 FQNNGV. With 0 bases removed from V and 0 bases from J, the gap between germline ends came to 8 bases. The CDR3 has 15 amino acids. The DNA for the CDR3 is TGTGCCAGCAGCTTAGATCATTCGGTGAACACTGAAGCTTTCTTT. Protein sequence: CASSLDHSVNTEAFF.

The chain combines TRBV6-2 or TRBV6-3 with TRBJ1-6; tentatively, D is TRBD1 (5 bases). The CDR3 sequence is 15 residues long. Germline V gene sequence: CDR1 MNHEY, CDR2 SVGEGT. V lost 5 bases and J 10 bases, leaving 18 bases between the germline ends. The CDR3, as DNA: TGTGCCAGCAGTGACCAGGCCCCATCAGGGTCACCCCTCCACTTT. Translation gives CASSDQAPSGSPLHF.

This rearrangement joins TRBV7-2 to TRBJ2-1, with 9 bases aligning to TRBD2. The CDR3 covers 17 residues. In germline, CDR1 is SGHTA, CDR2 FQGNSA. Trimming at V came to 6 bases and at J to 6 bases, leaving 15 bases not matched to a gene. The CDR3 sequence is CASRSSERLAELNEQFF. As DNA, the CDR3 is TGTGCCAGCAGGTCCTCGGAACGACTAGCGGAGCTCAATGAGCAGTTCTTC.

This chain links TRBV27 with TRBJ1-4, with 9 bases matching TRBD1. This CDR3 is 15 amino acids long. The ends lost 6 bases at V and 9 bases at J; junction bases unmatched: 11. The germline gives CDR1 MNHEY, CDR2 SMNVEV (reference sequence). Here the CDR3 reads CASRPTGGLKKKLFF. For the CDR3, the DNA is TGTGCCAGCAGGCCTACAGGGGGCCTGAAGAAAAAACTGTTTTTT.

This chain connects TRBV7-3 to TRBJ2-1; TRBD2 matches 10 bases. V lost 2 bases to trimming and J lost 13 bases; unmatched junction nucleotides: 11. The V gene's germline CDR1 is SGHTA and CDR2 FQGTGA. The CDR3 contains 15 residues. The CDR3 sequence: CASSLGLAGVSHQFF. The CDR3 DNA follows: TGTGCCAGCAGCTTAGGGCTAGCGGGAGTATCTCACCAGTTCTTC. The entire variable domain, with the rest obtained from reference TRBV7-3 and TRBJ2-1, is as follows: GAGVSQTPSNKVTEKGKYVELRCDPISGHTALYWYRQSLGQGPEFLIYFQGTGAADDSGLPNDRFFAVRPEGSVSTLKIQRTERGDSAVYLCASSLGLAGVSHQFFGPGTRLTVL.

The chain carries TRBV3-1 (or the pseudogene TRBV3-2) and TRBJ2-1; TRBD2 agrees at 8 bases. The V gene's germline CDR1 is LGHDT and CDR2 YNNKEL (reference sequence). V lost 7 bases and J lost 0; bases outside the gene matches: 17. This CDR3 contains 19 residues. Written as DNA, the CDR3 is TGTGCCAGCACGCCGAGGGTAGGGGGGCTAGCGGGCTCCTACAATGAGCAGTTCTTC. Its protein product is CASTPRVGGLAGSYNEQFF.

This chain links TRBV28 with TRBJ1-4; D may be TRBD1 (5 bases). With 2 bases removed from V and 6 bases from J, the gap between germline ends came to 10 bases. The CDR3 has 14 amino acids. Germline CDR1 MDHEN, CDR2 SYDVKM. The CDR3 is CASSLVWGDEKLFF. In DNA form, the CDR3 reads TGTGCCAGCAGTTTAGTCTGGGGGGATGAAAAACTGTTTTTT. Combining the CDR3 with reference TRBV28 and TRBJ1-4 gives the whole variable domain DVKVTQSSRYLVKRTGEKVFLECVQDMDHENMFWYRQDPGLGLRLIYFSYDVKMKEKGDIPEGYSVSREKKERFSLILESASTNQTSMYLCASSLVWGDEKLFFGSGTQLSVL.

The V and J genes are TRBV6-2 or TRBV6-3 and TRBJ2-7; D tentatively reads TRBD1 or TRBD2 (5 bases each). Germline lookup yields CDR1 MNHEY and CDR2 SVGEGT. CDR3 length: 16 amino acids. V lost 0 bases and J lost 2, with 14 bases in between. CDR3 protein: CASSYSSPGTPYEQYF. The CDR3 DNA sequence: TGTGCCAGCAGTTACTCGAGCCCCGGGACCCCCTACGAGCAGTACTTC.

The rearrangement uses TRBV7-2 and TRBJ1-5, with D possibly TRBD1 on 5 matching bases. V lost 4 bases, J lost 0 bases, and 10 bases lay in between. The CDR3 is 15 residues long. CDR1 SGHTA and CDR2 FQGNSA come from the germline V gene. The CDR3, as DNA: TGTGCCAGCAGCTGGCAGGGTGGTAGCAATCAGCCCCAGCATTTT. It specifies CASSWQGGSNQPQHF.